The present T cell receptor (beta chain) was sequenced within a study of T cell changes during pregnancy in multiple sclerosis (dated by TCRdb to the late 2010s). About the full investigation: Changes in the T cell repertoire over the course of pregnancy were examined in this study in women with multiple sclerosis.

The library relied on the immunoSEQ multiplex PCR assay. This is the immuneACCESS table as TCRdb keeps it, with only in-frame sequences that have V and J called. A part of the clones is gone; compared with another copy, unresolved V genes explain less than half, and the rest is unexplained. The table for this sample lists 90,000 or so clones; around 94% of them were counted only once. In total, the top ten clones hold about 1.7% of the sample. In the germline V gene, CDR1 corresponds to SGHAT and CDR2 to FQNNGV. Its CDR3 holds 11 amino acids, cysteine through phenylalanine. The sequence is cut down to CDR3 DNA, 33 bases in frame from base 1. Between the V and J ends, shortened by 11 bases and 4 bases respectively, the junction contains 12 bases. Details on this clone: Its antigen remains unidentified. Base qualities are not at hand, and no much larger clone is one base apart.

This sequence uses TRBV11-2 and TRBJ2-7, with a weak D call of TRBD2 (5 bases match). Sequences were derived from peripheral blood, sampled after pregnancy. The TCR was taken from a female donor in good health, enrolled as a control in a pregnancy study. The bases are TGTGCCCCCCGGTGCGGGTACGAGCAGTACTTC. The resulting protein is CAPRCGYEQYF.